Listed below are T cell receptor beta chains from one sample, sequenced in a study of T cell responses to AZD1222 COVID-19 vaccine. TCRdb's copy holds only in-frame clones and misses some; the assay was immunoSEQ multiplex PCR. The repertoire holds under 150,000 clones, with roughly 92% as singletons. The material sequenced was peripheral blood, taken 28 days after the second AZD1222 dose. The source of these receptors is an adult who received the AZD1222 COVID-19 vaccine. CDR3s include the opening cysteine and the closing phenylalanine or tryptophan. A D gene is named only where the DNA matches it firmly. Not all rows give a size; the values are once, few, many and, for expanded clones, a class.

v_gene: TRBV19; j_gene: TRBJ1-5; abundance: -; d_gene: TRBD1; CDR3aa: CASSIRTGTGNQPQHF; CDR3nt: TGTGCCAGTAGTATCAGAACTGGGACAGGCAATCAGCCCCAGCATTTT
v_gene: TRBV6-2/TRBV6-3; j_gene: TRBJ1-5; abundance: -; d_gene: -; CDR3aa: CASSPWTGVSNQPQHF; CDR3nt: TGTGCCAGCAGCCCCTGGACGGGGGTTAGCAATCAGCCCCAGCATTTT
v_gene: TRBV6-4; j_gene: TRBJ2-2; abundance: -; d_gene: -; CDR3aa: CASSDSSLTGELFF; CDR3nt: TGTGCCAGCAGTGACTCGTCTTTGACCGGGGAGCTGTTTTTT
v_gene: TRBV9; j_gene: TRBJ1-1; abundance: -; d_gene: -; CDR3aa: CASSASTGEAFF; CDR3nt: TGTGCCAGCAGCGCCTCCACAGGGGAAGCTTTCTTT
v_gene: TRBV19; j_gene: TRBJ2-5; abundance: -; d_gene: -; CDR3aa: CASSIVSSGPETQYF; CDR3nt: TGTGCCAGTAGTATCGTCTCATCAGGTCCAGAGACCCAGTACTTC
v_gene: TRBV19; j_gene: TRBJ1-1; abundance: -; d_gene: -; CDR3aa: CASRRGGRTEAFF; CDR3nt: TGTGCCAGTAGGCGGGGGGGACGGACTGAAGCTTTCTTT
v_gene: TRBV7-9; j_gene: TRBJ1-2; abundance: -; d_gene: -; CDR3aa: CASSVPGPGYGYTF; CDR3nt: TGTGCCAGCAGCGTCCCAGGGCCCGGCTATGGCTACACCTTC
v_gene: TRBV18; j_gene: TRBJ1-1; abundance: few; d_gene: -; CDR3aa: CASSSGTNLAEAFF; CDR3nt: TGTGCCAGCTCATCAGGGACAAACCTCGCTGAAGCTTTCTTT
v_gene: TRBV10-3; j_gene: TRBJ2-2; abundance: -; d_gene: -; CDR3aa: CAISEGGTVNTGELFF; CDR3nt: TGTGCCATCAGTGAGGGGGGGACAGTGAACACCGGGGAGCTGTTTTTT
v_gene: TRBV5-5; j_gene: TRBJ1-6; abundance: once; d_gene: -; CDR3aa: CASSLAVHRGKNSPLHF; CDR3nt: TGTGCCAGCAGCTTGGCCGTCCACAGAGGGAAAAATTCACCCCTCCACTTT
v_gene: TRBV5-6; j_gene: TRBJ2-3; abundance: -; d_gene: TRBD2; CDR3aa: CASSQGLVGDTQYF; CDR3nt: TGTGCCAGCAGCCAGGGACTAGTCGGAGATACGCAGTATTTT
v_gene: TRBV5-1; j_gene: TRBJ1-6; abundance: -; d_gene: TRBD1; CDR3aa: CASSVGQGLNSPLHF; CDR3nt: TGCGCCAGCAGCGTGGGACAGGGCTTGAATTCACCCCTCCACTTT
v_gene: TRBV6-5; j_gene: TRBJ1-1; abundance: -; d_gene: -; CDR3aa: CASGGWMDFF; CDR3nt: TGTGCCAGCGGGGGATGGATGGATTTCTTT
v_gene: TRBV28; j_gene: TRBJ2-2; abundance: -; d_gene: -; CDR3aa: CASSLQGWVGTGELFF; CDR3nt: TGTGCCAGCAGTTTACAGGGTTGGGTGGGCACCGGGGAGCTGTTTTTT
v_gene: TRBV10-2; j_gene: TRBJ1-5; abundance: -; d_gene: -; CDR3aa: CASRENSNQPQHF; CDR3nt: TGCGCCAGCAGGGAAAATAGCAATCAGCCCCAGCATTTT
v_gene: TRBV5-6; j_gene: TRBJ2-1; abundance: -; d_gene: -; CDR3aa: CASTQYNEQFF; CDR3nt: TGTGCCAGCACACAGTACAATGAGCAGTTCTTC
v_gene: TRBV19; j_gene: TRBJ1-1; abundance: once; d_gene: TRBD1; CDR3aa: CASSIGTGEFAEAFF; CDR3nt: TGTGCCAGTAGTATCGGGACAGGGGAGTTCGCTGAAGCTTTCTTT
v_gene: TRBV6-2/TRBV6-3; j_gene: TRBJ2-3; abundance: -; d_gene: TRBD2; CDR3aa: CASSYLRSSGRAADTQYF; CDR3nt: TGTGCCAGCAGTTACCTAAGAAGTAGCGGGAGGGCTGCAGATACGCAGTATTTT
v_gene: TRBV10-1; j_gene: TRBJ2-3; abundance: -; d_gene: -; CDR3aa: CASSESNRQTDTQYF; CDR3nt: TGCGCCAGCAGTGAGTCTAACCGGCAGACAGATACGCAGTATTTT
v_gene: TRBV19; j_gene: TRBJ2-7; abundance: -; d_gene: -; CDR3aa: CASSFLLGPEQYF; CDR3nt: TGTGCCAGTAGTTTTTTGTTGGGGCCCGAGCAGTACTTC
v_gene: TRBV4-1; j_gene: TRBJ2-3; abundance: -; d_gene: -; CDR3aa: CASSPPLLGTQYF; CDR3nt: TGCGCCAGCAGCCCCCCCCTTCTGGGTACGCAGTATTTT
v_gene: TRBV28; j_gene: TRBJ1-3; abundance: once; d_gene: -; CDR3aa: CASTQFSLTNTIYF; CDR3nt: TGTGCCAGCACACAATTCTCGCTTACCAACACCATATATTTT
v_gene: TRBV10-3; j_gene: TRBJ1-1; abundance: once; d_gene: -; CDR3aa: CAIRGSRRGTTEAFF; CDR3nt: TGTGCCATCCGAGGAAGCCGGAGGGGCACCACTGAAGCTTTCTTT
v_gene: TRBV5-4; j_gene: TRBJ2-5; abundance: -; d_gene: -; CDR3aa: CASSLDLQGAETQYF; CDR3nt: TGTGCCAGCAGTTTAGATCTGCAGGGAGCGGAGACCCAGTACTTC
v_gene: TRBV6-1; j_gene: TRBJ2-5; abundance: -; d_gene: TRBD2; CDR3aa: CASSGGLAVNQETQYF; CDR3nt: TGTGCCAGCAGTGGGGGACTAGCGGTAAACCAAGAGACCCAGTACTTC
v_gene: TRBV27; j_gene: TRBJ1-5; abundance: -; d_gene: -; CDR3aa: CASSLLGISNQPQHF; CDR3nt: TGTGCCAGCAGTTTACTGGGAATTAGCAATCAGCCCCAGCATTTT
v_gene: TRBV27; j_gene: TRBJ1-1; abundance: few; d_gene: -; CDR3aa: CASSLIAGRSNTEAFF; CDR3nt: TGTGCCAGCAGTTTAATCGCCGGACGGTCGAACACTGAAGCTTTCTTT
v_gene: TRBV6-6; j_gene: TRBJ1-1; abundance: -; d_gene: -; CDR3aa: CASITRTEAFF; CDR3nt: TGTGCCAGCATCACCCGGACTGAAGCTTTCTTT
v_gene: TRBV24-1; j_gene: TRBJ2-2; abundance: -; d_gene: -; CDR3aa: CATSPRSGELFF; CDR3nt: TGTGCCACCAGCCCCAGATCTGGGGAGCTGTTTTTT
v_gene: TRBV30; j_gene: TRBJ1-3; abundance: -; d_gene: TRBD1; CDR3aa: CAWMDPGTAKLNTIYF; CDR3nt: TGTGCCTGGATGGATCCCGGGACAGCGAAACTTAACACCATATATTTT
v_gene: TRBV3-1/TRBV3-2; j_gene: TRBJ1-2; abundance: -; d_gene: -; CDR3aa: CASSQDLGGNYGYTF; CDR3nt: TGTGCCAGCAGCCAAGATCTCGGGGGTAACTATGGCTACACCTTC
v_gene: TRBV7-2; j_gene: TRBJ2-1; abundance: -; d_gene: TRBD1; CDR3aa: CASSPGQGARNEQFF; CDR3nt: TGTGCCAGCAGCCCGGGACAGGGGGCGCGAAATGAGCAGTTCTTC
v_gene: TRBV2; j_gene: TRBJ2-5; abundance: -; d_gene: -; CDR3aa: CASRLDSQETQYF; CDR3nt: TGTGCCAGCAGGTTAGACAGCCAAGAGACCCAGTACTTC
v_gene: TRBV3-1/TRBV3-2; j_gene: TRBJ2-2; abundance: -; d_gene: TRBD1; CDR3aa: CASSRGQGAGGELFF; CDR3nt: TGTGCCAGCAGCCGCGGACAGGGGGCTGGCGGGGAGCTGTTTTTT
v_gene: TRBV5-1; j_gene: TRBJ2-1; abundance: -; d_gene: -; CDR3aa: CASSPQGNNEQFF; CDR3nt: TGCGCCAGCAGCCCACAAGGGAACAATGAGCAGTTCTTC
v_gene: TRBV5-5; j_gene: TRBJ1-5; abundance: -; d_gene: -; CDR3aa: CASSPQPVGLQPQHF; CDR3nt: TGTGCCAGCAGTCCACAGCCTGTGGGATTACAGCCCCAGCATTTT
v_gene: TRBV3-1/TRBV3-2; j_gene: TRBJ1-3; abundance: once; d_gene: -; CDR3aa: CASSQDTSSSGGNTIYF; CDR3nt: TGTGCCAGCAGCCAAGATACGAGTTCATCGGGCGGAAACACCATATATTTT
v_gene: TRBV4-1; j_gene: TRBJ1-1; abundance: -; d_gene: TRBD1; CDR3aa: CASSPGQGIRSAEAFF; CDR3nt: TGCGCCAGCAGCCCTGGACAGGGAATTCGCTCTGCTGAAGCTTTCTTT
v_gene: TRBV29-1; j_gene: TRBJ1-1; abundance: medium-sized; d_gene: -; CDR3aa: CSVFLGGISEAFF; CDR3nt: TGCAGCGTTTTTCTTGGGGGAATCTCTGAAGCTTTCTTT
v_gene: TRBV19; j_gene: TRBJ1-2; abundance: -; d_gene: -; CDR3aa: CASSRVGIYGGYTF; CDR3nt: TGTGCCAGTAGTCGCGTGGGAATCTACGGTGGCTACACCTTC
v_gene: TRBV10-3; j_gene: TRBJ2-5; abundance: -; d_gene: -; CDR3aa: CAISGKGGAETQYF; CDR3nt: TGTGCCATCAGTGGGAAGGGGGGCGCCGAGACCCAGTACTTC
v_gene: TRBV7-9; j_gene: TRBJ2-5; abundance: -; d_gene: -; CDR3aa: CASASPHSQETQYF; CDR3nt: TGTGCCAGCGCCTCCCCCCACAGCCAAGAGACCCAGTACTTC
v_gene: TRBV6-2/TRBV6-3; j_gene: TRBJ1-1; abundance: -; d_gene: TRBD1; CDR3aa: CASSRRTGSNTEAFF; CDR3nt: TGTGCCAGCAGTCGTAGGACAGGGTCGAACACTGAAGCTTTCTTT
v_gene: TRBV28; j_gene: TRBJ1-1; abundance: -; d_gene: TRBD1; CDR3aa: CATAQGYTEAFF; CDR3nt: TGTGCCACCGCACAGGGGTACACTGAAGCTTTCTTT
v_gene: TRBV5-4; j_gene: TRBJ2-5; abundance: -; d_gene: -; CDR3aa: CASSTEETQYF; CDR3nt: TGTGCCAGCAGCACAGAAGAGACCCAGTACTTC
v_gene: TRBV28; j_gene: TRBJ2-2; abundance: -; d_gene: -; CDR3aa: CASSSAGDTGELFF; CDR3nt: TGTGCCAGCAGTTCAGCCGGGGACACCGGGGAGCTGTTTTTT
v_gene: TRBV28; j_gene: TRBJ2-1; abundance: -; d_gene: -; CDR3aa: CASSFSSSYNEQFF; CDR3nt: TGTGCCAGCAGTTTCTCTAGTTCCTACAATGAGCAGTTCTTC
v_gene: TRBV3-1/TRBV3-2; j_gene: TRBJ1-4; abundance: -; d_gene: TRBD1; CDR3aa: CASSQEAGGIGKLFF; CDR3nt: TGTGCCAGCAGCCAAGAGGCAGGGGGCATCGGAAAACTGTTTTTT
v_gene: TRBV13; j_gene: TRBJ2-7; abundance: -; d_gene: -; CDR3aa: CASSLGEAGEQYF; CDR3nt: TGTGCCAGCAGCTTAGGGGAGGCCGGGGAGCAGTACTTC
v_gene: TRBV10-3; j_gene: TRBJ2-2; abundance: -; d_gene: TRBD2; CDR3aa: CAISGLTSGGGGTGELFF; CDR3nt: TGTGCCATCAGTGGTTTGACTAGCGGGGGCGGGGGCACCGGGGAGCTGTTTTTT
v_gene: TRBV7-9; j_gene: TRBJ1-1; abundance: -; d_gene: -; CDR3aa: CASRATGPEAFF; CDR3nt: TGTGCCAGCAGGGCAACAGGGCCTGAAGCTTTCTTT
v_gene: TRBV6-5; j_gene: TRBJ2-6; abundance: -; d_gene: -; CDR3aa: CASTLLAGANVLTF; CDR3nt: TGTGCCAGCACCCTCCTCGCCGGGGCCAACGTCCTGACTTTC
v_gene: TRBV5-6; j_gene: TRBJ2-3; abundance: -; d_gene: TRBD2; CDR3aa: CASILKAGGPSSTDTQYF; CDR3nt: TGTGCCAGCATCCTAAAAGCGGGGGGGCCTTCTAGCACAGATACGCAGTATTTT
v_gene: TRBV15; j_gene: TRBJ2-5; abundance: -; d_gene: -; CDR3aa: CATSTGLSETQYF; CDR3nt: TGTGCCACCAGCACCGGACTGTCGGAGACCCAGTACTTC